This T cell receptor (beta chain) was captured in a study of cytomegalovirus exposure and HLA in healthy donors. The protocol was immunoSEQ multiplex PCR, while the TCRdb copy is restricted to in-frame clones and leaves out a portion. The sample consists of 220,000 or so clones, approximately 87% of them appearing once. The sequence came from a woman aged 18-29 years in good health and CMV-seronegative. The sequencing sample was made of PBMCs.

The CDR3 loop is CASSQERLPPQDTQYF. The DNA for the CDR3 is TGTGCCAGCAGCCAAGAACGCCTACCGCCCCAAGATACGCAGTATTTT. This chain links TRBV4-2 with TRBJ2-3; D unclear. Trimming pared 0 bases from V and 5 bases from J, leaving 15 bases between. The CDR3 loop spans 16 amino acids. Germline V gene data show CDR1 as LGHNA and CDR2 as YNFKEQ.